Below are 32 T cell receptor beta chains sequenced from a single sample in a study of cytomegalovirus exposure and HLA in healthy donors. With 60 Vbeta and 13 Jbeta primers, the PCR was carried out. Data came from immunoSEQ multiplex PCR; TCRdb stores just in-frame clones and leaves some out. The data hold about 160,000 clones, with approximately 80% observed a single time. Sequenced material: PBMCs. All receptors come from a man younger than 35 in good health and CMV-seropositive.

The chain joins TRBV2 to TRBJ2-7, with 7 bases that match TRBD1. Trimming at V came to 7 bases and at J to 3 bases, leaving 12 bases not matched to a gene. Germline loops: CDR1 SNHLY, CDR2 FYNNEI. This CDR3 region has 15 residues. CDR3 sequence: CASTSEPRQGYEQYF. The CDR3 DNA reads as TGTGCCAGCACCAGTGAGCCTAGACAGGGCTACGAGCAGTACTTC. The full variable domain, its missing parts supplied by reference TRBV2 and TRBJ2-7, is EPEVTQTPSHQVTQMGQEVILRCVPISNHLYFYWYRQILGQKVEFLVSFYNNEISEKSEIFDDQFSVERPDGSNFTLKIRSTKLEDSAMYFCASTSEPRQGYEQYFGPGTRLTVT.

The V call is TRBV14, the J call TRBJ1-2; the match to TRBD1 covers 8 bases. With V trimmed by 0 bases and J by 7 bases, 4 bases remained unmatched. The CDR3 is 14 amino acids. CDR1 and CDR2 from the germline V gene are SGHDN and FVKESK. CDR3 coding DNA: TGTGCCAGCAGCCAAGATCGGACAGGGTCTGGCTACACCTTC. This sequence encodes CASSQDRTGSGYTF. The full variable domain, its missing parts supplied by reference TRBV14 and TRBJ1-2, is EAGVTQFPSHSVIEKGQTVTLRCDPISGHDNLYWYRRVMGKEIKFLLHFVKESKQDESGMPNNRFLAERTGGTYSTLKVQPAELEDSGVYFCASSQDRTGSGYTFGSGTRLTVV.

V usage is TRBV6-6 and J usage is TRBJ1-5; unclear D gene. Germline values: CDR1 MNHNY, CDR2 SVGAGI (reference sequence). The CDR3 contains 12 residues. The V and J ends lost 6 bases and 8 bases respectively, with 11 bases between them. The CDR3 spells CASRGLGEPQHF. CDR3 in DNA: TGTGCCAGCAGGGGCCTGGGAGAGCCCCAGCATTTT.

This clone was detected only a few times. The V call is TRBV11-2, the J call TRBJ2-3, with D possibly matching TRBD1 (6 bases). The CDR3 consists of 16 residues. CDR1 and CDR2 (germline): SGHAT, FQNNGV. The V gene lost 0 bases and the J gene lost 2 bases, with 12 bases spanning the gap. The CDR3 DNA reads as TGTGCCAGCAGCTTAGATGGGAAGGGGGACACAGATACGCAGTATTTT. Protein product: CASSLDGKGDTDTQYF.

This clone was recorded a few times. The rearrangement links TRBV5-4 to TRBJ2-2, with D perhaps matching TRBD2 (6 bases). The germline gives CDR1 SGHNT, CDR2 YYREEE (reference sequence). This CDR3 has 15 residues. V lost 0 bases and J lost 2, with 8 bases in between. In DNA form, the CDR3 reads TGTGCCAGCAGCTTGGGGACTACCAACACCGGGGAGCTGTTTTTT. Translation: CASSLGTTNTGELFF.

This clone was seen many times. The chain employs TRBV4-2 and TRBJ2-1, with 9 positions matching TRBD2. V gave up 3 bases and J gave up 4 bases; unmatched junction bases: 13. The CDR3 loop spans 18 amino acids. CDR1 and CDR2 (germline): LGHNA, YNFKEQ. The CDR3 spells CASSQATIAGEPYNEQFF. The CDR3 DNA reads TGTGCCAGCAGCCAGGCCACGATAGCGGGAGAACCGTACAATGAGCAGTTCTTC.

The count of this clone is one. CDR3 bases: TGTGCCATCAGTGAGACTAGCGGCCAAGAGACCCAGTACTTC. Translation gives CAISETSGQETQYF. This chain joins TRBV10-3 and TRBJ2-5; 8 nucleotides line up with TRBD2. Trimming took 2 bases from V and 1 from J; bases not matched to a gene: 0. The CDR3 covers 14 residues. The V gene's germline CDR1 is ENHRY and CDR2 SYGVKD.

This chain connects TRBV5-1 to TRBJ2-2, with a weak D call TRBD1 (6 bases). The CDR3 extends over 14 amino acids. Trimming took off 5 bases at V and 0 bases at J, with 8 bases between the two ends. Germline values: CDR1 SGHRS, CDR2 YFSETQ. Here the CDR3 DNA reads TGCGCCAGCAGAAGGGACACGAACACCGGGGAGCTGTTTTTT. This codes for CASRRDTNTGELFF.

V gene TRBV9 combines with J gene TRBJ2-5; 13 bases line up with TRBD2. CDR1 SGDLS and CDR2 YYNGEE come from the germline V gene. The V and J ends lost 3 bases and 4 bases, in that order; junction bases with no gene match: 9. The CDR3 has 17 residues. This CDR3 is CASSDGLAGVPPETQYF. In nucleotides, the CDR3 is TGTGCCAGCAGCGACGGACTAGCGGGAGTCCCCCCAGAGACCCAGTACTTC.

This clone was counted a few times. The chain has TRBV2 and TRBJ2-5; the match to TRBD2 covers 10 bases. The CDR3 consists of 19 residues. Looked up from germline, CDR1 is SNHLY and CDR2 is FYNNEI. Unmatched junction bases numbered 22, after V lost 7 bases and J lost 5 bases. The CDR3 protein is CASIGPLPSGRKGSETQYF. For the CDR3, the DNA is TGTGCCAGCATCGGTCCTTTACCTAGCGGGAGAAAGGGGTCGGAGACCCAGTACTTC.

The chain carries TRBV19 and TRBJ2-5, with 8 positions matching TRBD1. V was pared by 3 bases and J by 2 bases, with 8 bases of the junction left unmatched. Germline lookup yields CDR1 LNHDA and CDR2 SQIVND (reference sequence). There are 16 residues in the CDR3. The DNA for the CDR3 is TGTGCCAGTAGTATCTCTCAGGGGGCGGGGCAAGAGACCCAGTACTTC. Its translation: CASSISQGAGQETQYF.

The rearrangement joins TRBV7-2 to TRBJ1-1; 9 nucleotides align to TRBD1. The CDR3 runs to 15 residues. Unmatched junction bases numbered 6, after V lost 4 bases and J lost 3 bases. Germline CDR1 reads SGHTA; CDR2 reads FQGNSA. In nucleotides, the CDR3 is TGTGCCAGCAGCTCCAGACAGGGGGTCCACACTGAAGCTTTCTTT. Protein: CASSSRQGVHTEAFF. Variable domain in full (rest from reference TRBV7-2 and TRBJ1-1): GAGVSQSPSNKVTEKGKDVELRCDPISGHTALYWYRQSLGQGLEFLIYFQGNSAPDKSGLPSDRFSAERTGGSVSTLTIQRTQQEDSAVYLCASSSRQGVHTEAFFGQGTRLTVV.

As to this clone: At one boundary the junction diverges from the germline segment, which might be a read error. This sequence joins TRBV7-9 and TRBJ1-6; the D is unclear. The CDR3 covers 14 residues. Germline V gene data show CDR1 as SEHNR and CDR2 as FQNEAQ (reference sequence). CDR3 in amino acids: CSSSLPGIRSPLHF. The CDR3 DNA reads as TGTTCCAGCAGCCTTCCGGGGATCCGTTCACCCCTCCACTTT.

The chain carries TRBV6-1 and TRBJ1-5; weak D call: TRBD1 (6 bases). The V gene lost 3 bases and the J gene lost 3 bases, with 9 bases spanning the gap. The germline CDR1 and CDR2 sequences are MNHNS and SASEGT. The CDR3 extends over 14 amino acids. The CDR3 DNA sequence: TGTGCCAGCAGTGACGGACAGCTCAATCAGCCCCAGCATTTT. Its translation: CASSDGQLNQPQHF.

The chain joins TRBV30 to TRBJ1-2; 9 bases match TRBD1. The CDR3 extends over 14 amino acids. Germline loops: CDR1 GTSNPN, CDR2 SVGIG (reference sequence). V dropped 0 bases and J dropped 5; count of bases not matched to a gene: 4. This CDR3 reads CAWSVDRGSYGYTF. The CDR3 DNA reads TGTGCCTGGAGTGTCGACAGGGGGTCTTATGGCTACACCTTC.

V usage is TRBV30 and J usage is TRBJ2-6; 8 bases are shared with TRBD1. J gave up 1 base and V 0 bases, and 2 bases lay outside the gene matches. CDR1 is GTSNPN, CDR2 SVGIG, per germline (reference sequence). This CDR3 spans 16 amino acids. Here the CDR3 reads CAWSVGTGSGANVLTF. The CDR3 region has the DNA TGTGCCTGGAGTGTAGGGACAGGTTCTGGGGCCAACGTCCTGACTTTC.

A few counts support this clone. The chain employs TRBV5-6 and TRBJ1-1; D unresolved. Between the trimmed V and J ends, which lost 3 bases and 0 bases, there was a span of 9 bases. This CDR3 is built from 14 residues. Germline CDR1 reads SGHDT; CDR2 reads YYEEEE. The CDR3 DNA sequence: TGTGCCAGCAGCTGGGCCCTGATGAACACTGAAGCTTTCTTT. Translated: CASSWALMNTEAFF.

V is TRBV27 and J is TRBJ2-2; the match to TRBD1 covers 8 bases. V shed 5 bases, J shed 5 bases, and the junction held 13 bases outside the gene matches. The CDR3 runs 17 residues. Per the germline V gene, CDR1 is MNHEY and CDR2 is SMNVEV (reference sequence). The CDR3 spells CASSNRGPGQGTGELFF. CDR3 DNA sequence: TGTGCCAGCAGTAACAGGGGCCCCGGACAGGGAACCGGGGAGCTGTTTTTT.

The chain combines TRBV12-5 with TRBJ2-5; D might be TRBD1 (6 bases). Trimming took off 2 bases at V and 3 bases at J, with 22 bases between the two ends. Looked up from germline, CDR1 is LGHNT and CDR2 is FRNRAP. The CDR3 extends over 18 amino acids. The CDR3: CASGLWFNRDGTKETQYF. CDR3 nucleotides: TGTGCTAGTGGTTTGTGGTTCAACAGGGATGGCACCAAAGAGACCCAGTACTTC. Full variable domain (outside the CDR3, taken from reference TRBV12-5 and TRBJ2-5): DARVTQTPRHKVTEMGQEVTMRCQPILGHNTVFWYRQTMMQGLELLAYFRNRAPLDDSGMPKDRFSAEMPDATLATLKIQPSEPRDSAVYFCASGLWFNRDGTKETQYFGPGTRLLVL.

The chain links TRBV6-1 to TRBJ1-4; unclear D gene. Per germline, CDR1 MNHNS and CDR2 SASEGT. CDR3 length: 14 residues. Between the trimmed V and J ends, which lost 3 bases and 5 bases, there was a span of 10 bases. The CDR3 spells CASSDDGINEKLFF. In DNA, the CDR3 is TGTGCCAGCAGTGACGACGGGATCAATGAAAAACTGTTTTTT.

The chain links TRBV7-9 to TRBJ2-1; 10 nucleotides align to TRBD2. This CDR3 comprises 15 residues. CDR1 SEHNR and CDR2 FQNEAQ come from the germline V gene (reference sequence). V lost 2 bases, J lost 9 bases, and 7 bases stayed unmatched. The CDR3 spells CASSLSTSGNIEQFF. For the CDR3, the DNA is TGTGCCAGCAGCTTAAGTACTAGCGGGAATATTGAGCAGTTCTTC.

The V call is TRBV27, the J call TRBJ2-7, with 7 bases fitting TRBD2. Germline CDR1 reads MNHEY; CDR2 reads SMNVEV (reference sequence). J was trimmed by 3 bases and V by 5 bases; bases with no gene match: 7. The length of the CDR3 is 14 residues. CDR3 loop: CASSPLGGGYEQYF. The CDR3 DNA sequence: TGTGCCAGCAGTCCCCTGGGGGGGGGCTACGAGCAGTACTTC.

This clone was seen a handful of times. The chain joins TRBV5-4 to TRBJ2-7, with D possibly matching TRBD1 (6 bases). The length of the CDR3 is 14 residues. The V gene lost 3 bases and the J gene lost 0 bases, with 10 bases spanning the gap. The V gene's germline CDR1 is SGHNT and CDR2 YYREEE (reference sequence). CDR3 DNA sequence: TGTGCCAGCAGCTCCGCACAGGGCTCCTACGAGCAGTACTTC. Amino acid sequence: CASSSAQGSYEQYF.

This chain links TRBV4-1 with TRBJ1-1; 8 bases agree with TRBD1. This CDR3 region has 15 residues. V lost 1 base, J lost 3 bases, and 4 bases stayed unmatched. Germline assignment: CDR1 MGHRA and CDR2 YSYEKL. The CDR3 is CASSQVAGGYTEAFF. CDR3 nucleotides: TGCGCCAGCAGCCAAGTTGCAGGGGGCTACACTGAAGCTTTCTTT.

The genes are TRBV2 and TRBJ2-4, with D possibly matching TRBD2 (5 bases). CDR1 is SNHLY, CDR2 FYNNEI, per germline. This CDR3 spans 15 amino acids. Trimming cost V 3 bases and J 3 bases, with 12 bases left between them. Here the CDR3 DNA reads TGTGCCAGCAGTGACTGGGAGTCCGGCAAAAACATTCAGTACTTC. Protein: CASSDWESGKNIQYF.

The CDR3 region has the DNA TGTGCCAGCAGCTTCAGGACAGGAAGTACGAACACCGGGGAGCTGTTTTTT. Translated: CASSFRTGSTNTGELFF. V usage is TRBV7-6 and J usage is TRBJ2-2; 7 bases line up with TRBD1. Germline V gene sequence: CDR1 SGHVS, CDR2 FNYEAQ. The CDR3 extends over 17 amino acids. The V and J ends lost 3 bases and 0 bases, in that order; junction bases with no gene match: 7. The full variable domain, its missing parts supplied by reference TRBV7-6 and TRBJ2-2, is GAGVSQSPRYKVTKRGQDVALRCDPISGHVSLYWYRQALGQGPEFLTYFNYEAQQDKSGLPNDRFSAERPEGSISTLTIQRTEQRDSAMYRCASSFRTGSTNTGELFFGEGSRLTVL.

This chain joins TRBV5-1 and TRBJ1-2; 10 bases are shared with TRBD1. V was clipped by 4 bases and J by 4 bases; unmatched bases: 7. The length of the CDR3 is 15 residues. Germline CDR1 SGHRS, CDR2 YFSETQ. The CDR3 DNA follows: TGCGCCAGCAGCGCCTGGACAGGGGGGGGCTATGGCTACACCTTC. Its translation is CASSAWTGGGYGYTF. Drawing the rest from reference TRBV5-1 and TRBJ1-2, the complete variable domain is KAGVTQTPRYLIKTRGQQVTLSCSPISGHRSVSWYQQTPGQGLQFLFEYFSETQRNKGNFPGRFSGRQFSNSRSEMNVSTLELGDSALYLCASSAWTGGGYGYTFGSGTRLTVV.

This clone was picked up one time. The CDR3 region has the DNA TGTGCCAGCAGCCCCTGGCAGGGCGATGGCTACACCTTC. Translated: CASSPWQGDGYTF. J is TRBJ1-2 and V is TRBV14; D may be TRBD1 (5 bases). Trimming stripped 4 bases from V and 6 bases from J, with 12 bases between. The CDR3 spans 13 residues. Germline CDR1 reads SGHDN; CDR2 reads FVKESK.

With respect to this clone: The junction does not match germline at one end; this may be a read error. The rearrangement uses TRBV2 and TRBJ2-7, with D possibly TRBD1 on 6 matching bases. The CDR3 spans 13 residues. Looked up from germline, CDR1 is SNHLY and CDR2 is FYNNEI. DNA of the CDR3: TGTGCCAGCAGTCCTACCTCGGGCACCGACAGGAACTTC. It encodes CASSPTSGTDRNF.

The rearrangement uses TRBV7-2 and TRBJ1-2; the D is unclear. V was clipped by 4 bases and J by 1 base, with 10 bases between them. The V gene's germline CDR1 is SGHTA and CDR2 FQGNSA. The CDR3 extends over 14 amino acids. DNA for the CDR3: TGTGCCAGCAGCTATCGTCGGAGTAACTATGGCTACACCTTC. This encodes CASSYRRSNYGYTF.

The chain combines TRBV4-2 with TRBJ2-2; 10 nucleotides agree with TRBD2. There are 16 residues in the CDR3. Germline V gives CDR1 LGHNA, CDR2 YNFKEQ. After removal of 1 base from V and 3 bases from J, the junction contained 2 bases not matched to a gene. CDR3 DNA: TGTGCCAGCAGCCAAGGACTAGCGGGTTACACCGGGGAGCTGTTTTTT. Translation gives CASSQGLAGYTGELFF.

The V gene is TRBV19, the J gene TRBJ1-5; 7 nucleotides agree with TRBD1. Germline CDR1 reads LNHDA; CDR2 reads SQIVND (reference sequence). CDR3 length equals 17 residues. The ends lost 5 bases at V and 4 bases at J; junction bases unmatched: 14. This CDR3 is CASSPRQGNSPNQPQHF. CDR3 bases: TGTGCCAGTAGTCCGCGACAGGGCAACAGCCCTAATCAGCCCCAGCATTTT.